A selection of T cell receptor beta chains follows, all from one sample in a study of blood T cell repertoires in COVID-19. Only in-frame clones appear in the TCRdb table, and some are missing; sequencing was by immunoSEQ multiplex PCR. This table holds roughly 700,000 clones, around 90% found once. The sample taken for sequencing was peripheral blood. The origin of the receptors is a woman under 30 with acute or convalescent COVID-19. Each CDR3 is given with its conserved first and last residue. D genes are given only for firm matches. Clone size is not always given. Where it is, it says once, few, many or a class for expanded clones.

CDR3aa: CARKRGTDHSNQPQHF
CDR3nt: TGTGCCAGGAAAAGAGGGACAGATCATAGCAATCAGCCCCAGCATTTT
abundance: -
v_gene: TRBV2
j_gene: TRBJ1-5
d_gene: TRBD1

CDR3aa: CASSLTVADSSNQPQHF
CDR3nt: TGTGCCAGCAGCTTGACGGTTGCGGATAGTAGCAATCAGCCCCAGCATTTT
abundance: -
v_gene: TRBV5-5
j_gene: TRBJ1-5
d_gene: -

CDR3aa: CASSGTSGDLEQYF
CDR3nt: TGTGCCAGCAGTGGCACTAGCGGGGATCTGGAGCAGTACTTC
abundance: -
v_gene: TRBV2
j_gene: TRBJ2-7
d_gene: TRBD2

CDR3aa: CASSLGVIGELFF
CDR3nt: TGTGCCAGCAGTTTGGGAGTTATCGGGGAGCTGTTTTTT
abundance: -
v_gene: TRBV27
j_gene: TRBJ2-2
d_gene: -

CDR3aa: CASGSGDFYSLYGYTF
CDR3nt: TGTGCCAGCGGCAGCGGGGATTTCTATTCCCTATATGGCTACACCTTC
abundance: -
v_gene: TRBV19
j_gene: TRBJ1-2
d_gene: -

CDR3aa: CASSVAHSGGADTQYF
CDR3nt: TGTGCCAGCAGCGTAGCCCATAGCGGGGGGGCAGATACGCAGTATTTT
abundance: -
v_gene: TRBV9
j_gene: TRBJ2-3
d_gene: TRBD2

CDR3aa: CSVFNSNTGELFF
CDR3nt: TGCAGCGTTTTCAACAGCAACACCGGGGAGCTGTTTTTT
abundance: -
v_gene: TRBV29-1
j_gene: TRBJ2-2
d_gene: -

CDR3aa: CASSYEEGGIWQPQHF
CDR3nt: TGTGCCAGCAGTTACGAGGAAGGGGGCATCTGGCAGCCCCAGCATTTT
abundance: -
v_gene: TRBV6-5
j_gene: TRBJ1-5
d_gene: TRBD1

CDR3aa: CASSLAVASGVDEQFF
CDR3nt: TGTGCCAGCAGCTTAGCGGTGGCTAGCGGGGTCGATGAGCAGTTCTTC
abundance: -
v_gene: TRBV7-8
j_gene: TRBJ2-1
d_gene: TRBD2

CDR3aa: CASSPLEAYGYTF
CDR3nt: TGTGCCAGCAGTCCACTCGAGGCGTATGGCTACACCTTC
abundance: -
v_gene: TRBV12-3/TRBV12-4
j_gene: TRBJ1-2
d_gene: -

CDR3aa: CASSWGTAYGYTF
CDR3nt: TGCGCCAGCAGCTGGGGGACAGCCTATGGCTACACCTTC
abundance: -
v_gene: TRBV5-1
j_gene: TRBJ1-2
d_gene: TRBD1

CDR3aa: CASSPGLAWHEQFF
CDR3nt: TGTGCCAGCAGCCCGGGACTAGCTTGGCATGAGCAGTTCTTC
abundance: -
v_gene: TRBV3-1/TRBV3-2
j_gene: TRBJ2-1
d_gene: TRBD2

CDR3aa: CASSLGAPNQPQHF
CDR3nt: TGTGCCAGCAGCTTGGGGGCCCCCAATCAGCCCCAGCATTTT
abundance: -
v_gene: TRBV5-6
j_gene: TRBJ1-5
d_gene: -

CDR3aa: CATRQQGQGNTEAFF
CDR3nt: TGTGCCACCAGACAACAAGGACAAGGGAACACTGAAGCTTTCTTT
abundance: -
v_gene: TRBV15
j_gene: TRBJ1-1
d_gene: -

CDR3aa: CASSMDRVDEAFF
CDR3nt: TGCGCCAGCAGCATGGACAGGGTGGATGAAGCTTTCTTT
abundance: once
v_gene: TRBV5-1
j_gene: TRBJ1-1
d_gene: TRBD1

CDR3aa: CSVVPTYTGELFF
CDR3nt: TGCAGCGTTGTCCCTACGTACACCGGGGAGCTGTTTTTT
abundance: few
v_gene: TRBV29-1
j_gene: TRBJ2-2
d_gene: -

CDR3aa: CASSFGNSGNTIYF
CDR3nt: TGCGCCAGCAGCTTTGGCAACTCTGGAAACACCATATATTTT
abundance: once
v_gene: TRBV5-1
j_gene: TRBJ1-3
d_gene: -

CDR3aa: CASSPWGTGPHEQFF
CDR3nt: TGTGCCAGCAGCCCATGGGGGACAGGGCCCCATGAGCAGTTCTTC
abundance: -
v_gene: TRBV5-5
j_gene: TRBJ2-1
d_gene: TRBD1

CDR3aa: CASSYFTGVEETQYF
CDR3nt: TGTGCCAGCAGTTATTTCACAGGGGTTGAAGAGACCCAGTACTTC
abundance: -
v_gene: TRBV6-5
j_gene: TRBJ2-5
d_gene: TRBD1

CDR3aa: CASSLVRQEPQHF
CDR3nt: TGTGCCAGCAGCTTAGTAAGGCAGGAGCCCCAGCATTTT
abundance: -
v_gene: TRBV7-8
j_gene: TRBJ1-5
d_gene: -

CDR3aa: CASSHKEWTGLSRAHQPQHF
CDR3nt: TGTGCCAGCAGCCACAAAGAATGGACAGGGTTATCACGGGCCCATCAGCCCCAGCATTTT
abundance: -
v_gene: TRBV3-1/TRBV3-2
j_gene: TRBJ1-5
d_gene: TRBD1

CDR3aa: CASSTPFPNRWGRTDTQYF
CDR3nt: TGTGCCAGTAGTACACCATTTCCTAATCGTTGGGGGCGCACAGATACGCAGTATTTT
abundance: -
v_gene: TRBV19
j_gene: TRBJ2-3
d_gene: -

CDR3aa: CASSLEDAAADTQYF
CDR3nt: TGTGCCAGCAGCTTAGAGGATGCGGCCGCAGATACGCAGTATTTT
abundance: -
v_gene: TRBV7-9
j_gene: TRBJ2-3
d_gene: -

CDR3aa: CASSLDRANTGELFF
CDR3nt: TGCGCCAGCAGCTTGGACAGGGCGAACACCGGGGAGCTGTTTTTT
abundance: -
v_gene: TRBV4-1
j_gene: TRBJ2-2
d_gene: TRBD1

CDR3aa: CASSPWTGGWVGYTF
CDR3nt: TGTGCCAGCAGTCCTTGGACAGGGGGCTGGGTAGGCTACACCTTC
abundance: -
v_gene: TRBV6-5
j_gene: TRBJ1-2
d_gene: TRBD1

CDR3aa: CASSSRDRNTDTQYF
CDR3nt: TGTGCCAGCAGCTCCCGGGACAGAAACACAGATACGCAGTATTTT
abundance: -
v_gene: TRBV7-6
j_gene: TRBJ2-3
d_gene: TRBD1

CDR3aa: CASSEGQGNYNEQFF
CDR3nt: TGTGCCAGCAGTGAGGGACAGGGAAATTACAATGAGCAGTTCTTC
abundance: -
v_gene: TRBV2
j_gene: TRBJ2-1
d_gene: TRBD1

CDR3aa: CASSQDRGRGHYGYTF
CDR3nt: TGCGCCAGCAGCCAAGATCGAGGCAGGGGGCACTATGGCTACACCTTC
abundance: -
v_gene: TRBV4-1
j_gene: TRBJ1-2
d_gene: TRBD1

CDR3aa: CAITPDSPTNSGELFF
CDR3nt: TGTGCCATCACCCCGGACAGCCCCACGAATTCCGGGGAGCTGTTTTTT
abundance: -
v_gene: TRBV10-3
j_gene: TRBJ2-2
d_gene: -